This TCR beta chain was identified during a study of blood T cell repertoires in COVID-19. The CDR3 has 17 amino acids. CDR1 and CDR2 from the germline V gene are SGDLS and YYNGEE. V was shortened by 0 bases and J by 4 bases, with 19 bases between the two germline ends. The data were produced by immunoSEQ multiplex PCR, yet TCRdb's version contains in-frame clones alone and is incomplete. The sample contains approximately 110,000 clones, around 83% of which appear only once. The chain uses TRBV9 and TRBJ1-1; D might be TRBD1 (6 bases). The clonotype originates from a man aged 40-49 years with acute or convalescent COVID-19. Sequenced: peripheral blood. CDR3 bases: TGTGCCAGCAGCGTAGCTAAGGACAGAAGAAGTGGCACTGAAGCTTTCTTT. This translates into CASSVAKDRRSGTEAFF.